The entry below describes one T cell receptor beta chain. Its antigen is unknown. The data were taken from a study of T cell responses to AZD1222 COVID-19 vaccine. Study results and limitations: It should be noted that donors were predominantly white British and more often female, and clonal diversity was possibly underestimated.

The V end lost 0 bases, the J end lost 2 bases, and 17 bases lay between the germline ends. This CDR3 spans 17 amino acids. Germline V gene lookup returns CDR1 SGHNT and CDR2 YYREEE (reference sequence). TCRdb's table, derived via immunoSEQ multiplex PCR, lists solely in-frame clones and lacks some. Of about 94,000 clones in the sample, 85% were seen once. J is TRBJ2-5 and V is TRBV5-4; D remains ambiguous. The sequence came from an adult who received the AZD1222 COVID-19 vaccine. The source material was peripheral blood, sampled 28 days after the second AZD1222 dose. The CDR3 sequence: CASSLEWAPVLQETQYF. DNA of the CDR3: TGTGCCAGCAGCTTGGAGTGGGCCCCAGTACTACAAGAGACCCAGTACTTC.